These 18 T cell receptor beta chains share one sample of origin, sequenced in a study of regulatory and conventional T cells in RAG deficiency. Method: immunoSEQ multiplex PCR; TCRdb's copy keeps in-frame clones and lacks some. The sample records approximately 46,000 clones, just under 90% being singletons. Genomic DNA came from blood conventional CD4+ T cells gated CD25-low CD127-high. The same sample was also studied in work on regulatory T cells. That study adds: Amplification used 52 TRBV primers and 13 TRBJ primers.

Input material: CD4+ effector T cells sorted from blood. These receptors were obtained from a human donor in good health.

The chain combines TRBV6-5 with TRBJ1-1; tentatively, D is TRBD1 (5 bases). Trimming shortened V by 2 bases and J by 1 base, and 8 bases separated the two germline ends. This CDR3 has 14 residues. The V gene's germline CDR1 is MNHEY and CDR2 SVGAGI. DNA of the CDR3: TGTGCCAGCAGTTACGAAAGGGGGAACACTGAAGCTTTCTTT. Translated, it gives CASSYERGNTEAFF.

This rearrangement joins TRBV5-1 to TRBJ2-2; D is uncertain. The CDR3 consists of 15 residues. Trimming left V 0 bases short and J 2 bases short, with 8 bases between. CDR1 is SGHRS, CDR2 YFSETQ, per germline. CDR3 protein: CASSLAVGNTGELFF. In DNA, the CDR3 is TGCGCCAGCAGCTTGGCCGTGGGAAACACCGGGGAGCTGTTTTTT.

The chain links TRBV6-1 to TRBJ1-4, with 8 bases that match TRBD1. Per the germline V gene, CDR1 is MNHNS and CDR2 is SASEGT. V was clipped by 7 bases and J by 3 bases; unmatched bases: 4. The CDR3 loop spans 14 amino acids. Here the CDR3 reads CASKLDRANEKLFF. CDR3 bases: TGTGCCAGCAAGTTGGACAGGGCTAATGAAAAACTGTTTTTT.

The chain combines TRBV6-6 with TRBJ2-7; D perhaps matches TRBD1 (5 bases). The CDR3 runs to 14 residues. The V gene's germline CDR1 is MNHNY and CDR2 SVGAGI (reference sequence). Trimming shortened V by 6 bases and J by 1 base, and 13 bases separated the two germline ends. The chain's CDR3 is CASSDSSSSYEQYF. The CDR3 coding sequence is TGTGCCAGCAGCGACAGTTCCTCTTCCTACGAGCAGTACTTC.

CDR3 residues: CASSLASEGETQYF. Here the CDR3 DNA reads TGCGCCAGCAGCTTGGCCAGCGAGGGCGAGACCCAGTACTTC. The chain combines TRBV5-1 with TRBJ2-5, with a tentative D call TRBD2 (5 bases). Looked up from germline, CDR1 is SGHRS and CDR2 is YFSETQ. V gave up 0 bases and J gave up 5 bases, with 11 bases separating them. The CDR3 is made up of 14 amino acids. The variable domain in full, completed from reference TRBV5-1 and TRBJ2-5, reads KAGVTQTPRYLIKTRGQQVTLSCSPISGHRSVSWYQQTPGQGLQFLFEYFSETQRNKGNFPGRFSGRQFSNSRSEMNVSTLELGDSALYLCASSLASEGETQYFGPGTRLLVL.

The rearrangement joins TRBV19 to TRBJ2-5; D may match TRBD1 or TRBD2 (6 bases each). Germline CDR1 and CDR2: LNHDA and SQIVND (reference sequence). CDR3 length: 15 amino acids. Trimming stripped 5 bases from V and 2 bases from J, with 15 bases between. The CDR3, as DNA: TGTGCCAGTAGTCCCGGCGGGACACTACAAGAGACCCAGTACTTC. Its protein product is CASSPGGTLQETQYF.

The rearrangement links TRBV5-8 to TRBJ1-1; no firm D call. This CDR3 has 13 residues. Trimming removed 5 bases from V and 3 bases from J, with 11 bases in between. The germline CDR1 and CDR2 sequences are SGHTS and YDEGEE. Written as DNA, the CDR3 is TGTGCCAGCAGGACTCGCAGGTACACTGAAGCTTTCTTT. Protein product: CASRTRRYTEAFF.

This clone was detected only once. The genes are TRBV6-1 and TRBJ1-6; TRBD1 might be the D (5 bases). This CDR3 is built from 13 residues. Trimming removed 8 bases at V and 5 bases at J, with 10 bases between. Germline CDR1 and CDR2: MNHNS and SASEGT. The CDR3 sequence is CASRGLNNSPLHF. The CDR3 DNA is TGTGCCAGCCGGGGACTGAATAATTCACCCCTCCACTTT.

This chain uses TRBV10-3 with TRBJ2-1, with TRBD2 matching over 10 bases. CDR3 length: 16 residues. In germline, CDR1 is ENHRY, CDR2 SYGVKD. V was clipped by 3 bases and J by 7 bases; unmatched bases: 9. The CDR3 protein is CAISDSKREGQNEQFF. DNA for the CDR3: TGTGCCATCAGTGATTCGAAGCGGGAGGGCCAGAATGAGCAGTTCTTC.

This rearrangement joins TRBV6-1 to TRBJ2-5; D is perhaps TRBD1 or TRBD2 (5 bases each). There are 16 residues in the CDR3. Germline V gene data show CDR1 as MNHNS and CDR2 as SASEGT. V lost 2 bases and J 4 bases, leaving 17 bases between the germline ends. The CDR3, as DNA: TGTGCCAGCAGTGAATACCTCTTGAGGGGCGGAGAGACCCAGTACTTC. It encodes CASSEYLLRGGETQYF.

The rearrangement links TRBV7-9 to TRBJ2-2; possible D gene TRBD2, 7 bases. The CDR3 contains 17 residues. From germline, CDR1 is SEHNR and CDR2 FQNEAQ (reference sequence). Trimming removed 2 bases from V and 1 base from J, with 14 bases in between. CDR3 loop: CASSLKGGVKNTGELFF. The CDR3 coding sequence is TGTGCCAGCAGCTTAAAAGGGGGGGTGAAGAACACCGGGGAGCTGTTTTTT.

The genes are TRBV23-1 and TRBJ1-6, with TRBD1 as a possible D gene (6 bases). TRBV23-1 is an ORF, and what it does is uncertain. Trimming pared 6 bases from V and 8 bases from J, leaving 20 bases between. This CDR3 is built from 16 residues. DNA for the CDR3: TGCGCCAGCAGCGTTGGACAGAAGGTTAGGCATTCACCCCTCCACTTT. Translation: CASSVGQKVRHSPLHF.

The chain uses TRBV29-1 and TRBJ2-3, with no clear D. Per germline, CDR1 SQVTM and CDR2 ANQGSEA. Trimming shortened V by 8 bases and J by 0 bases, and 9 bases separated the two germline ends. CDR3 length equals 12 residues. For the CDR3, the DNA is TGCAGCTTTTGGCGTAGCACAGATACGCAGTATTTT. Encoded protein: CSFWRSTDTQYF.

DNA of the CDR3: TGTGCCAGCAGTGAAGGCAGGGGAGGTCAGCCCCAGCATTTT. Amino acid sequence: CASSEGRGGQPQHF. J is TRBJ1-5 and V is TRBV6-1, with TRBD1 as a possible D gene (6 bases). This CDR3 comprises 14 residues. The germline CDR1 and CDR2 sequences are MNHNS and SASEGT. V was pared by 1 base and J by 6 bases, with 10 bases between.

The rearrangement links TRBV25-1 to TRBJ2-2; 8 nucleotides agree with TRBD1. The germline gives CDR1 MGHDK, CDR2 SYGVNS. The CDR3 covers 16 residues. The trim removed 3 bases at V and 4 bases at J, leaving 7 bases unmatched. DNA of the CDR3: TGTGCCAGCAGTGAGCCTGGACAGGGTACCACCGGGGAGCTGTTTTTT. This codes for CASSEPGQGTTGELFF.

The chain links TRBV7-2 to TRBJ2-5; 9 bases match TRBD2. The CDR3 extends over 15 amino acids. Trimming removed 0 bases from V and 5 bases from J; junction bases left unmatched: 4. In germline, CDR1 is SGHTA, CDR2 FQGNSA. For the CDR3, the DNA is TGTGCCAGCAGCTTAGCTAGCGGGGGTGGGGAGACCCAGTACTTC. Its protein is CASSLASGGGETQYF.

The V call is TRBV30, the J call TRBJ1-1; weak D call: TRBD1 (6 bases). Per germline, CDR1 GTSNPN and CDR2 SVGIG (reference sequence). This CDR3 is 16 amino acids long. The V end was cut by 5 bases, the J end by 1 base, with 20 bases between. The CDR3 is CAWYPGQWDKNTEAFF. The CDR3, as DNA: TGTGCCTGGTACCCAGGACAGTGGGATAAGAACACTGAAGCTTTCTTT.

This chain joins TRBV6-1 and TRBJ1-1; possibly TRBD1 for D (5 bases). The CDR3 extends over 14 amino acids. Germline lookup yields CDR1 MNHNS and CDR2 SASEGT. V dropped 2 bases and J dropped 0 bases, with 7 bases sitting between them. The CDR3 spells CASSEKGLNTEAFF. Here the CDR3 DNA reads TGTGCCAGCAGTGAAAAGGGGCTGAACACTGAAGCTTTCTTT.